The 15 T cell receptor beta chains below all came from one sample that was sequenced in a study of blood T cell repertoires in COVID-19. The assay was immunoSEQ multiplex PCR, and TCRdb's table has in-frame clones only and misses some. Of 200,000 or so clones listed, 75% to 90% were seen once; the top ten hold 2.1%. Sequenced: peripheral blood. The source is a man between 65 and 85 years old with active or convalescent COVID-19.

The gene calls are TRBV30 and TRBJ1-3; D perhaps matches TRBD1 (5 bases). In germline, CDR1 is GTSNPN, CDR2 SVGIG (reference sequence). CDR3 length equals 16 residues. Between the trimmed V and J ends, which lost 4 bases and 0 bases, there was a span of 16 bases. CDR3 bases: TGTGCCTGGAATCTACAAGGGGCCAACTCTGGAAACACCATATATTTT. Its translation is CAWNLQGANSGNTIYF.

This sequence joins TRBV6-2 or TRBV6-3 and TRBJ2-1, with 8 bases aligning to TRBD1. This CDR3 contains 15 residues. The junction had 2 bases not matched to a gene; V was cut back by 4 bases and J by 0 bases. CDR1 is MNHEY, CDR2 SVGEGT, per germline. CDR3 sequence reads: CASSFGQGSYNEQFF. CDR3 nucleotide sequence: TGTGCCAGCAGTTTTGGACAGGGCTCCTACAATGAGCAGTTCTTC.

The gene calls are TRBV28 and TRBJ2-7, with D perhaps TRBD1 (6 bases). This CDR3 contains 12 residues. V lost 6 bases to trimming and J lost 2 bases, with 8 bases between them. Looked up from germline, CDR1 is MDHEN and CDR2 is SYDVKM. Written as DNA, the CDR3 is TGTGCCAGCAGGGACAGAGCCTACGAGCAGTACTTC. Translation gives CASRDRAYEQYF.

The DNA for the CDR3 is TGTGCCAGCAGCAAGTTCTCGAGGCAGGGAGGCGATCAGCCCCAGCATTTT. Translated, it gives CASSKFSRQGGDQPQHF. This chain connects TRBV7-8 to TRBJ1-5, with D perhaps matching TRBD1 (5 bases). Looked up from germline, CDR1 is SGHVS and CDR2 is FQNEAQ. V lost 5 bases and J 5 bases, leaving 22 bases between the germline ends. CDR3 length: 17 residues.

This chain connects TRBV10-3 to TRBJ2-7; a weak D match, TRBD2 (6 bases). This CDR3 region has 15 residues. Germline V CDR1 and CDR2: ENHRY, SYGVKD. The ends were cut back, 0 bases at V and 6 bases at J, with 15 bases in the middle. The CDR3 DNA follows: TGTGCCATCAGTGAGTCGCGGGCGGGAACCGGCGAGCAGTACTTC. It encodes CAISESRAGTGEQYF.

The chain links TRBV7-2 to TRBJ2-2; D is possibly TRBD1 (7 bases). Germline V CDR1 and CDR2: SGHTA, FQGNSA. Trimming stripped 0 bases from V and 6 bases from J, with 17 bases between. The length of the CDR3 is 17 residues. The DNA of the CDR3 is TGTGCCAGCAGCTTAGCGCAAGGCAGGGGGAGGTCCGGGGAGCTGTTTTTT. Residues: CASSLAQGRGRSGELFF. The full variable domain, with the rest looked up from reference TRBV7-2 and TRBJ2-2, is GAGVSQSPSNKVTEKGKDVELRCDPISGHTALYWYRQSLGQGLEFLIYFQGNSAPDKSGLPSDRFSAERTGGSVSTLTIQRTQQEDSAVYLCASSLAQGRGRSGELFFGEGSRLTVL.

The chain has TRBV29-1 and TRBJ2-3; D remains unclear. Trimming removed 4 bases from V and 4 bases from J, with 15 bases in between. The CDR3 loop spans 14 amino acids. CDR1 is SQVTM, CDR2 ANQGSEA, per germline. CDR3 sequence reads: CSVGSLVGPDTQYF. CDR3 in DNA: TGCAGCGTTGGAAGTCTAGTTGGTCCAGATACGCAGTATTTT.

This clone was picked up one time. The chain has TRBV5-4 and TRBJ2-1; TRBD2 matches 8 bases. The CDR3 sequence is 15 residues long. V trimming: 4 bases; J trimming: 4 bases; junction bases outside the gene matches: 7. Germline V gene lookup returns CDR1 SGHNT and CDR2 YYREEE (reference sequence). The CDR3 sequence is CASSRNPSGYNEQFF. CDR3 in DNA: TGTGCCAGCAGCCGAAATCCTAGCGGGTACAATGAGCAGTTCTTC. The full variable domain, rest sourced from reference TRBV5-4 and TRBJ2-1, is ETGVTQSPTHLIKTRGQQVTLRCSSQSGHNTVSWYQQALGQGPQFIFQYYREEENGRGNFPPRFSGLQFPNYSSELNVNALELDDSALYLCASSRNPSGYNEQFFGPGTRLTVL.

The chain recombines TRBV4-1 with TRBJ2-5; 7 bases fit TRBD1. In germline, CDR1 is MGHRA, CDR2 YSYEKL. The CDR3 consists of 17 residues. The trim removed 4 bases at V and 2 bases at J, leaving 13 bases unmatched. The CDR3 protein is CASSLSEGAPGQETQYF. The CDR3 DNA is TGCGCCAGCAGCCTAAGCGAGGGGGCACCGGGGCAAGAGACCCAGTACTTC.

V gene TRBV28 combines with J gene TRBJ2-1; TRBD2 aligns across 10 bases. V shed 6 bases and J 7 bases; nucleotides not matched to a gene: 12. The CDR3 runs to 16 residues. Germline V CDR1 and CDR2: MDHEN, SYDVKM. CDR3 sequence (DNA): TGTGCCAGCAGCTCCCCTGCTAGCGGGAGTCATAATGAGCAGTTCTTC. Translation gives CASSSPASGSHNEQFF.

This sequence joins TRBV2 and TRBJ1-1; D remains ambiguous. CDR1 is SNHLY and CDR2 is FYNNEI in the germline V gene. V lost 2 bases, J lost 2 bases, and 6 bases lay in between. The CDR3 runs to 13 residues. In DNA form, the CDR3 reads TGTGCCAGCAGTGAAATGAGAAACACTGAAGCTTTCTTT. Its protein is CASSEMRNTEAFF.

J is TRBJ2-7 and V is TRBV5-1; TRBD1 matches at 8 bases. Germline-derived CDR1 and CDR2 are SGHRS and YFSETQ. The CDR3 length is 17 residues. V lost 4 bases and J lost 1; bases outside the gene matches: 13. The CDR3 nucleotides are TGCGCCAGCAGCAACCCGGCGGGGACAGGACCTTCCTACGAGCAGTACTTC. Translated, it gives CASSNPAGTGPSYEQYF.

V and J are TRBV24-1 and TRBJ2-1; 11 nucleotides line up with TRBD2. Germline trimming cut 3 bases from V and 4 bases from J; bases unmatched to any gene: 4. The CDR3 runs 16 residues. Germline V CDR1 and CDR2: KGHDR, SFDVKD. In DNA form, the CDR3 reads TGTGCCACCAGTGATCGACTAGCGGGGACATACAATGAGCAGTTCTTC. Amino acids: CATSDRLAGTYNEQFF.

The chain employs TRBV5-8 and TRBJ2-7; 11 bases match TRBD2. The trim removed 4 bases at V and 0 bases at J, leaving 12 bases unmatched. CDR3 size: 18 residues. Germline V gene sequence: CDR1 SGHTS, CDR2 YDEGEE. The CDR3: CASSPTGLAGGYSYEQYF. CDR3 sequence (DNA): TGTGCCAGCAGCCCCACGGGGCTAGCGGGAGGATACTCCTACGAGCAGTACTTC.

The V call is TRBV9, the J call TRBJ1-4; D may be TRBD1 (6 bases). V was pared by 4 bases and J by 7 bases, with 14 bases between. CDR1 and CDR2 (germline): SGDLS, YYNGEE. CDR3 length: 14 residues. The CDR3 spells CASSPAGGREKLFF. The CDR3 nucleotides read TGTGCCAGCAGCCCAGCCGGGGGGCGTGAAAAACTGTTTTTT.